The 7 T cell receptor beta chains below all came from one sample that was sequenced in a study of T-cell memory formation after mild COVID-19 (dated by TCRdb to about 2021). The library came from 5' RACE. Sequencing was performed on an Illumina NovaSeq 6000. TCRdb passed the public sequencing reads through fastp at Q25 and MiXCR, retaining productive beta sequences. When rows share a CDR3 protein, they turn into one entry using the most common DNA and genes. The sample data list 150,000 or so distinct CDR3 sequences, and roughly 28% of these were observed just once. The top ten clonotypes cover about 11% of the sample. The sample consisted of PBMCs or a T cell subset sorted from them (not recorded which). The receptors were gathered from an adult woman who had mild COVID-19 (a few samples of this study predate the infection). The sample titles of this study are shuffled in the database, so cell type and time point are left out; the donor was told from shared clones.

The rearrangement links TRBV12-5 to TRBJ2-3, with 10 bases identical to TRBD2. Germline CDR1 is LGHNT and CDR2 is FRNRAP. The CDR3 spans 16 residues. Losses at the gene ends were 1 base for V and 7 bases for J; bases not matched to a gene: 8. The CDR3 reads CASGLALAGKGNTQYF. The CDR3, as DNA: TGTGCTAGTGGTTTGGCACTAGCGGGGAAGGGGAATACGCAGTATTTT.

The chain links TRBV7-2 to TRBJ1-2; 12 bases map to TRBD1. Trimming cost V 5 bases and J 5 bases; bases outside gene matches: 6. Germline V gene data show CDR1 as SGHTA and CDR2 as FQGNSA. This CDR3 has 15 amino acids. CDR3 sequence reads: CASSPGQGAGYGYTF. DNA of the CDR3: TGTGCCAGCAGCCCGGGACAGGGGGCAGGATATGGCTACACCTTC.

The sample holds a few counts of this clonotype. The genes are TRBV12-3 or TRBV12-4 and TRBJ1-6; D unresolved. This CDR3 has 14 residues. V lost 2 bases and J lost 7, with 9 bases in between. The CDR3 reads CASSLTPGNSPLHF. CDR3 sequence (DNA): TGTGCCAGCAGTTTAACGCCAGGAAATTCACCCCTCCACTTT.

The table lists this clonotype with a few counts. This CDR3 is CASRGTVEAQYF. As DNA, the CDR3 is TGTGCCAGCAGAGGGACGGTGGAAGCGCAGTACTTC. The gene calls are TRBV12-3 or TRBV12-4 and TRBJ2-7, with D perhaps given as TRBD1 or TRBD2 (5 bases each). V gave up 6 bases and J gave up 9 bases, with 15 bases separating them. This CDR3 region has 12 residues.

CDR3 in DNA: TGCAGCGTTGTCACCAGGGGGAACTATGGCTACACCTTC. Its translation is CSVVTRGNYGYTF. V usage is TRBV29-1 and J usage is TRBJ1-2; 7 bases fit TRBD1. The CDR3 spans 13 residues. Germline CDR1 reads SQVTM; CDR2 reads ANQGSEA. V lost 4 bases, J lost 2 bases, and 4 bases stayed unmatched.

The genes are TRBV7-3 and TRBJ2-1, with D tentatively TRBD2 (6 bases). Trimming shortened V by 0 bases and J by 8 bases, and 11 bases separated the two germline ends. CDR3 length equals 14 residues. Germline assignment: CDR1 SGHTA and CDR2 FQGTGA. The CDR3, as DNA: TGTGCCAGCAGCTTAACGACTAGTAGCCATGAGCAGTTCTTC. This sequence encodes CASSLTTSSHEQFF.

This clonotype showed up just a few times. The chain has TRBV4-1 and TRBJ2-1, with D possibly matching TRBD1 (6 bases). The V and J ends lost 1 base and 0 bases respectively, with 13 bases between them. CDR1 MGHRA and CDR2 YSYEKL come from the germline V gene. The CDR3 consists of 17 residues. The CDR3 bases are TGCGCCAGCAGCCAAGGGACAGCTAGAAGCTCCTACAATGAGCAGTTCTTC. Protein sequence: CASSQGTARSSYNEQFF.